This T cell receptor (beta chain) was profiled in a study of T cells after posttransplantation cyclophosphamide. Germline CDR1 and CDR2: SGHTA and FQGNSA. Between the trimmed V and J ends, which lost 2 bases and 10 bases, there was a span of 12 bases. This CDR3 region has 13 residues. This clone is judged medium-sized. Treatment was busulfan-fludarabine conditioning, a marrow graft, and cyclophosphamide on days +3 and +4. Using immunoSEQ multiplex PCR, the repertoire was profiled, and TCRdb retains in-frame clones only, with some absent. The repertoire has tens of thousands of clones, none seen only once; the ten largest take around 1.9%.

The source material was PBMCs, sampled after allogeneic stem cell transplant with posttransplant cyclophosphamide. The chain combines TRBV7-2 with TRBJ2-1; TRBD1 might be the D (6 bases). This receptor was taken from a young adult male patient who received an allogeneic stem cell transplant from a related donor, was CMV-positive, and had no GVHD. Some of the T cells may derive from the graft donor. The CDR3 DNA sequence: TGTGCCAGCAGCTTAAAGGGGGTCAGCGAGCAGTTCTTC. Encoded protein: CASSLKGVSEQFF. Drawing the rest from reference TRBV7-2 and TRBJ2-1, the complete variable domain is GAGVSQSPSNKVTEKGKDVELRCDPISGHTALYWYRQSLGQGLEFLIYFQGNSAPDKSGLPSDRFSAERTGGSVSTLTIQRTQQEDSAVYLCASSLKGVSEQFFGPGTRLTVL.